This TCR beta chain was identified in a study of response to subunit inactivated influenza vaccine. Overall study results and limits: Authors suggested that a seasonal influenza vaccination recruits few new T cells each time.

This clonotype was detected many times. Its antigen is not identified. The germline V and J ends were trimmed by 4 bases and 0 bases, with 13 bases remaining between them. The length of the CDR3 is 15 residues. The germline CDR1 and CDR2 sequences are SGHVS and FQNEAQ. TCRdb reprocessed the RT-PCR reads with MiXCR, giving one entry per CDR3 protein. The sample consists of around 570,000 distinct CDR3 sequences, about 8% of them appearing once. The specimen was PBMCs from blood, collected around 25 months after vaccination. The sequence was obtained from a man aged 50-75 years who received an inactivated influenza vaccine. The rearrangement joins TRBV7-8 to TRBJ2-7; no firm D call. CDR3 sequence: CASSSGPRSSYEQYF. Here the CDR3 DNA reads TGTGCCAGCAGCTCCGGACCTCGGAGCTCCTACGAGCAGTACTTC.